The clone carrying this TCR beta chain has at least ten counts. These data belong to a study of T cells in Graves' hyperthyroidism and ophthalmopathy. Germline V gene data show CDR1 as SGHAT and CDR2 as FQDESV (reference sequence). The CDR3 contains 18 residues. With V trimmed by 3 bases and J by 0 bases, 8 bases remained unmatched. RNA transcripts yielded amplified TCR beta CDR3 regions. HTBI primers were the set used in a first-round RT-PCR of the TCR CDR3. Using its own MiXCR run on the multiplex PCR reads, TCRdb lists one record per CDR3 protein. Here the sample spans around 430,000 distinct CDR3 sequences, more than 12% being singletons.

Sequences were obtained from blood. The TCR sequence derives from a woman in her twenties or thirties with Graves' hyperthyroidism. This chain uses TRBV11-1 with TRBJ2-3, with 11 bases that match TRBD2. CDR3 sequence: CASSFDSGLAVSTDTQYF. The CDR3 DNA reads TGTGCCAGCAGCTTCGACTCGGGACTAGCGGTTAGCACAGATACGCAGTATTTT. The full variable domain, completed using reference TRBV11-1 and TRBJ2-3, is EAEVAQSPRYKITEKSQAVAFWCDPISGHATLYWYRQILGQGPELLVQFQDESVVDDSQLPKDRFSAERLKGVDSTLKIQPAELGDSAMYLCASSFDSGLAVSTDTQYFGPGTRLTVL.